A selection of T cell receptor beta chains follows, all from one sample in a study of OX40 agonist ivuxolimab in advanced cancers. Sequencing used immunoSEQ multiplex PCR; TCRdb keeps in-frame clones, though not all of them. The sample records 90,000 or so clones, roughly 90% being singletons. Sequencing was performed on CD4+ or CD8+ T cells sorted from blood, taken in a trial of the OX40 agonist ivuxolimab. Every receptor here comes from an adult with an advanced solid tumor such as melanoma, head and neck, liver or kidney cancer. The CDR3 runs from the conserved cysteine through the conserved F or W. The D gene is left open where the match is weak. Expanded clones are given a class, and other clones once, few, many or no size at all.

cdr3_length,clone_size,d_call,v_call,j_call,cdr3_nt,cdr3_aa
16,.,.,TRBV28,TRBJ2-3,TGTGCCAGCAGTTCTACGGGGTTAGGGTTAACAGATACGCAGTATTTT,CASSSTGLGLTDTQYF
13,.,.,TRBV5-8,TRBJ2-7,TGTGCCAGCAGCTGGAGGACATATTCCGAGCAGTACTTC,CASSWRTYSEQYF
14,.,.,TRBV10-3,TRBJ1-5,TGTGCCATCAAGGACAGCGGCGGCAATCAGCCCCAGCATTTT,CAIKDSGGNQPQHF
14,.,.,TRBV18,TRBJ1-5,TGTGCCAGCTCACCTCGGGATAGCAATCAGCCCCAGCATTTT,CASSPRDSNQPQHF
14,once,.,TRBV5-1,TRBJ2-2,TGCGCCAGCAGATCAGGGGCGGACACCGGGGAGCTGTTTTTT,CASRSGADTGELFF
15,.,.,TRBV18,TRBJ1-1,TGTGCCAGCTCCCGAGCCTCTGGGCTGGCCACTGAAGCTTTCTTT,CASSRASGLATEAFF
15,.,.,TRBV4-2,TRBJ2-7,TGTGCCAGCAGCCAAGAGGTAGGGCGGACCTACGAGCAGTACTTC,CASSQEVGRTYEQYF
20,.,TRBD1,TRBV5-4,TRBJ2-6,TGTGCCAGCAGCCCGCCGGGACAGGGTTCTCCTAGCTCTGGGGCCAACGTCCTGACTTTC,CASSPPGQGSPSSGANVLTF
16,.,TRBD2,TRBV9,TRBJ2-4,TGTGCCAGCAGCGTAGGGGAAGGGCTCGGGAGGGACATTCAGTACTTC,CASSVGEGLGRDIQYF
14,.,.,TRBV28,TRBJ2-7,TGTGCCAGCCGTCGGCCCGGGGGTCGGTACGAGCAGTACTTC,CASRRPGGRYEQYF
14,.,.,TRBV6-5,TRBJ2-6,TGTGCCAGCAGCCCTTCATCCGGGGCCAACGTCCTGACTTTC,CASSPSSGANVLTF
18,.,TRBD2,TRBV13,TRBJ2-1,TGTGCCAGCAGCCTGGGACTAGCGGGATTTAGCTCCTACAATGAGCAGTTCTTC,CASSLGLAGFSSYNEQFF
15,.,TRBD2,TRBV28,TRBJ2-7,TGTGCCACCATTTCAGCGGGAGGCCCCTCCTACGAGCAGTACTTC,CATISAGGPSYEQYF
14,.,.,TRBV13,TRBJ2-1,TGTGCCAGCAGCTTAGGGACGGTGTTAAATGAGCAGTTCTTC,CASSLGTVLNEQFF
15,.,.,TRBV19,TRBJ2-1,TGTGCCAGTAGTGTCAGAGCAGGGGCCTACAATGAGCAGTTCTTC,CASSVRAGAYNEQFF
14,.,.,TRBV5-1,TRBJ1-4,TGCGCCAGCAGCTTGGAAGCAACTAATGAAAAACTGTTTTTT,CASSLEATNEKLFF
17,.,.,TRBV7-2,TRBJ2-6,TGTGCCAGCAGCTTAATCCCCTCGAGAAGTGGGGCCAACGTCCTGACTTTC,CASSLIPSRSGANVLTF
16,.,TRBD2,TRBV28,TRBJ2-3,TGTGCCAGCAGTTCAATAGCGGGAGGGCCCCCAGATACGCAGTATTTT,CASSSIAGGPPDTQYF
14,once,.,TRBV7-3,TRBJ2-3,TGTGCCAGCAGCCCAGGACAGCCTACAGATACGCAGTATTTT,CASSPGQPTDTQYF
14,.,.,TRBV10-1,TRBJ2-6,TGCGCCAGCAGTGAGGGAGGTGGGGCCAACGTCCTGACTTTC,CASSEGGGANVLTF
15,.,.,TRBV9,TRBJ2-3,TGTGCCAGCAGCGTAGGGGCAGTCCCCACAGATACGCAGTATTTT,CASSVGAVPTDTQYF
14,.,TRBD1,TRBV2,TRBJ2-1,TGTGCCAGCAGTTTCCGGACAGGCTACAATGAGCAGTTCTTC,CASSFRTGYNEQFF